This T cell receptor (beta chain) is drawn from a study of blood T cell repertoires in COVID-19. Looking at the study overall: The United States, Italy and Spain supplied acute and convalescent COVID-19 samples.

Germline V gene lookup returns CDR1 MGHRA and CDR2 YSYEKL. The length of the CDR3 is 15 residues. The trim removed 0 bases at V and 2 bases at J, leaving 3 bases unmatched. This clone was observed a few times. Distinct nucleotide sequences in the sample also encode this CDR3. Original methodology: Amplification of reference gene primers was used by the study to estimate nucleated cell counts. Here immunoSEQ multiplex PCR was the method, and the copy in TCRdb shows in-frame clones only, minus some. V and J calls and clone size are those listed in that table; D and trimming were worked out from the DNA. The sample has about 140,000 clones; approximately 73% are singletons.

This sequence was found in a man between 60 and 75 years old with acute or convalescent COVID-19. This chain links TRBV4-1 with TRBJ2-7, with TRBD1 matching 8 bases. Material: peripheral blood. The CDR3, as DNA: TGCGCCAGCAGCCAAGAGGGGACAGGAACCTACGAGCAGTACTTC. This sequence encodes CASSQEGTGTYEQYF.